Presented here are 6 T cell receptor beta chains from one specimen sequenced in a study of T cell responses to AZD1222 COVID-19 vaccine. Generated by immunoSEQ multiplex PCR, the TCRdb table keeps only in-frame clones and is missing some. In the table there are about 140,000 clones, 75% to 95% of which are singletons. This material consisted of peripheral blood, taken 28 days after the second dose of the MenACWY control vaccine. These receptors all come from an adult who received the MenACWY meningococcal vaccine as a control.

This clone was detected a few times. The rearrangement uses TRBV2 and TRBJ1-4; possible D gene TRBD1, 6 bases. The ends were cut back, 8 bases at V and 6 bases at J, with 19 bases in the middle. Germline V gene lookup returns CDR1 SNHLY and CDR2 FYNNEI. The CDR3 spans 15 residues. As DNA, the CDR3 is TGTGCCAGCCACCCCCCGGGACAAGGAGATGAAAAACTGTTTTTT. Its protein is CASHPPGQGDEKLFF.

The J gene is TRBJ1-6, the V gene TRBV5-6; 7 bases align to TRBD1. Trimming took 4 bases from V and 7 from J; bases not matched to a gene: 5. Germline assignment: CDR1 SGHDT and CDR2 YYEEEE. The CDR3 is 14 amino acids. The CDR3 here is CASSLDRVNSPLHF. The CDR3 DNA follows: TGTGCCAGCAGCCTCGACAGGGTAAATTCACCCCTCCACTTT.

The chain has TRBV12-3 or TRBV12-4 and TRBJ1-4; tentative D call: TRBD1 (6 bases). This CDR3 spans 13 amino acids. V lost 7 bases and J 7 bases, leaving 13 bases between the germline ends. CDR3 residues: CASTTGGGEKLFF. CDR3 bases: TGTGCCAGCACTACCGGAGGGGGTGAAAAACTGTTTTTT.

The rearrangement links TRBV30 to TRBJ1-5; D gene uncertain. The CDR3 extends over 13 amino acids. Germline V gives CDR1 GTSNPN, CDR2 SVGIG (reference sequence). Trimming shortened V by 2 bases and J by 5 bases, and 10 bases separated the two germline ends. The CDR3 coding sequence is TGTGCCTGGAGTATCCAAGAGGATCAGCCCCAGCATTTT. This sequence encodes CAWSIQEDQPQHF.

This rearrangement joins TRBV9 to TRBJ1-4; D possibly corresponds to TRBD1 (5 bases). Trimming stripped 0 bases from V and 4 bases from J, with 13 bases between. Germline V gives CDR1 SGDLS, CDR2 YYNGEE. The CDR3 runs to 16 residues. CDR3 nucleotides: TGTGCCAGCAGCGTAGCTGGAGGGGATGGTAATGAAAAACTGTTTTTT. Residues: CASSVAGGDGNEKLFF.

For the CDR3, the DNA is TGTGCCAGCAGCTCACAGAGACTACCTACGAGGGAGCAGTACTTC. Amino acid sequence: CASSSQRLPTREQYF. The chain combines TRBV28 with TRBJ2-7; perhaps TRBD2 as D (5 bases). From germline, CDR1 is MDHEN and CDR2 SYDVKM. The CDR3 covers 15 residues. The V and J ends lost 6 bases and 7 bases respectively, with 22 bases between them. The whole variable domain, remainder taken from reference TRBV28 and TRBJ2-7, is DVKVTQSSRYLVKRTGEKVFLECVQDMDHENMFWYRQDPGLGLRLIYFSYDVKMKEKGDIPEGYSVSREKKERFSLILESASTNQTSMYLCASSSQRLPTREQYFGPGTRLTVT.